Presented here are 9 T cell receptor beta chains from one specimen sequenced in a study of shared clonotypes between healthy human individuals (dated by TCRdb to 2018 to 2020). Libraries were prepared through the immunoSEQ multiplex PCR assay. TCRdb took this table from immuneACCESS and kept in-frame rearrangements with V and J called. Such tables lack part of the clones; where checked against another copy, unresolved V genes explain under half of the gap, and the rest is unexplained. Within this sample are millions of clones, with over 85% of them counted one time only. Under 0.45% of the sample belongs to the ten largest clones. The sequenced sample was naive CD4+ T cells from PBMCs. The sample's cell subset or site, from its label and the paper: CD45RA+ positively selected. Source of these receptors: a man aged 18 to 29 in good health. Some clones in this sample may be carry-over from other donors' samples.

This clone was recorded a few times. The chain employs TRBV30 and TRBJ2-1; TRBD1 agrees at 8 bases. In germline, CDR1 is GTSNPN, CDR2 SVGIG (reference sequence). V lost 3 bases to trimming and J lost 8 bases; unmatched junction nucleotides: 3. This CDR3 spans 12 amino acids. Here the CDR3 reads CAWSQGAYEQFF. In DNA form, the CDR3 reads TGTGCCTGGAGCCAGGGGGCGTATGAGCAGTTCTTC.

The V call is TRBV28, the J call TRBJ1-2, with a weak D call TRBD1 (6 bases). Looked up from germline, CDR1 is MDHEN and CDR2 is SYDVKM. V shed 1 base and J shed 6 bases, with 9 bases lying between them. The CDR3 has 13 amino acids. CDR3 region: CASSLFRGNGYTF. CDR3 coding DNA: TGTGCCAGCAGTTTATTCAGGGGTAATGGCTACACCTTC.

The chain recombines TRBV18 with TRBJ2-7; D is ambiguous. Germline V gives CDR1 KGHSH, CDR2 LQKENI. This CDR3 is 13 amino acids long. Trimming removed 8 bases from V and 0 bases from J, with 11 bases in between. CDR3 bases: TGTGCCAGCCGCGATCGTAGCTCCTACGAGCAGTACTTC. Translating gives CASRDRSSYEQYF. The full variable domain, its missing parts supplied by reference TRBV18 and TRBJ2-7, is NAGVMQNPRHLVRRRGQEARLRCSPMKGHSHVYWYRQLPEEGLKFMVYLQKENIIDESGMPKERFSAEFPKEGPSILRIQQVVRGDSAAYFCASRDRSSYEQYFGPGTRLTVT.

CDR3 bases: TGTGCCAGCCGGGATAAAGAGACCCAGTACTTC. Translated: CASRDKETQYF. The chain is built from TRBV18 and TRBJ2-5; D might be TRBD2 (5 bases). Trimming left V 8 bases short and J 3 bases short, with 7 bases between. The germline gives CDR1 KGHSH, CDR2 LQKENI. The CDR3 runs 11 residues. The full variable domain, with the rest looked up from reference TRBV18 and TRBJ2-5, is NAGVMQNPRHLVRRRGQEARLRCSPMKGHSHVYWYRQLPEEGLKFMVYLQKENIIDESGMPKERFSAEFPKEGPSILRIQQVVRGDSAAYFCASRDKETQYFGPGTRLLVL.

This clone was seen a handful of times. This same CDR3 is encoded by further DNA sequences in the sample. The rearrangement uses TRBV9 and TRBJ1-1, with TRBD1 identical over 7 bases. Trimming cost V 4 bases and J 4 bases; bases outside gene matches: 10. This CDR3 comprises 15 residues. Germline V gene data show CDR1 as SGDLS and CDR2 as YYNGEE. The CDR3 spells CASSPRGQGGTEAFF. The DNA of the CDR3 is TGTGCCAGCAGCCCCCGGGGGCAGGGGGGCACTGAAGCTTTCTTT.

The gene calls are TRBV7-3 and TRBJ2-1; 8 bases match TRBD2. J gave up 6 bases and V 4 bases, and 11 bases lay outside the gene matches. This CDR3 comprises 16 residues. Germline CDR1 and CDR2: SGHTA and FQGTGA. The CDR3 DNA is TGTGCCAGCAGCTCGCTAGCGGGTGTAACTCTCAATGAGCAGTTCTTC. Encoded protein: CASSSLAGVTLNEQFF.

J is TRBJ2-1 and V is TRBV28; 9 nucleotides align to TRBD2. The CDR3 runs 15 residues. Trimming removed 5 bases from V and 4 bases from J; junction bases left unmatched: 6. The germline V gene has CDR1 MDHEN and CDR2 SYDVKM. The CDR3 region is CASSVLAGVYNEQFF. The DNA for the CDR3 is TGTGCCAGCAGTGTATTAGCGGGAGTTTACAATGAGCAGTTCTTC.

The chain employs TRBV6-1 and TRBJ2-5; TRBD1 or TRBD2 may be the D gene (5 bases each). V gave up 7 bases and J gave up 2 bases, with 17 bases separating them. The CDR3 is made up of 15 amino acids. The germline V gene has CDR1 MNHNS and CDR2 SASEGT. The CDR3 sequence is CASMGWGRLQETQYF. Here the CDR3 DNA reads TGTGCCAGCATGGGATGGGGCAGACTACAAGAGACCCAGTACTTC.

The genes are TRBV7-8 and TRBJ2-5; either TRBD1 or TRBD2 may fit D (5 bases each). CDR1 is SGHVS, CDR2 FQNEAQ, per germline. V shed 4 bases and J shed 1 base, with 13 bases lying between them. CDR3 size: 15 residues. The CDR3 sequence: CASSSSMGVQETQYF. DNA for the CDR3: TGTGCCAGCAGCTCCTCGATGGGGGTCCAAGAGACCCAGTACTTC.